This T cell receptor beta chain was captured by sequencing in a study of cytomegalovirus exposure and HLA in healthy donors. Broader study findings: Sequencing likely generated an artifact that appeared as a cluster of highly shared sequence variants. Most TCR sequences were uncommon, yet certain public TCRs appeared in many donors.

While unrecorded immune exposures were likely, the donors were nominally healthy when sampled. In the PCR, 60 Vbeta and 13 Jbeta primers were used. As processed by the authors: Later, roughly 80 million unique TCR beta chains were counted in an analysis, and roughly 10 million of them were shared. Profiling relied on immunoSEQ multiplex PCR, and the TCRdb table lists in-frame clones only, not all of them. V and J calls and clone size are given by that table; D and trimming were obtained from the DNA. In the table there are about 140,000 clones, about three quarters of which are singletons. With respect to this clone: Its matching antigen is unknown.

The CDR3 consists of 17 residues. V gave up 5 bases and J gave up 3 bases, with 22 bases separating them. Germline V gene sequence: CDR1 SGHAT, CDR2 FQDESV (reference sequence). Sequencing was carried out using PBMCs. The chain carries TRBV11-1 and TRBJ1-1; no clear D. The clonotype comes from a man between 35 and 55 years old in good health and CMV-seropositive. The chain's CDR3 is CASSPYPQASRDTEAFF. The CDR3 DNA is TGTGCCAGCAGCCCCTACCCCCAGGCCTCGAGGGACACTGAAGCTTTCTTT. The variable domain in full, completed from reference TRBV11-1 and TRBJ1-1, reads EAEVAQSPRYKITEKSQAVAFWCDPISGHATLYWYRQILGQGPELLVQFQDESVVDDSQLPKDRFSAERLKGVDSTLKIQPAELGDSAMYLCASSPYPQASRDTEAFFGQGTRLTVV.